Listed below are T cell receptor beta chains from one sample, sequenced in a study of identical twins. TCRdb re-analysed the 5' RACE reads in MiXCR, keeping a single row per CDR3 protein. The sample carries approximately 670,000 distinct CDR3 sequences, 5.5% to 6.5% recorded once. The sequenced sample was naive T cells sorted from blood. These receptors originate from a man between 18 and 29 years old in good health. Each CDR3 is given with its conserved first and last residue. A D gene is named only where the DNA matches it firmly. Some rows have no size entry. The others give once, few or many, or a class for an expanded clone.

>many|TRBJ1-1|-|TRBV4-1
CASSPPPDRNTEAFF
TGCGCCAGCAGCCCCCCCCCGGATAGGAACACTGAAGCTTTCTTT
>many|TRBJ1-1|TRBD1|TRBV6-1
CASSKLQGKGFMNTEAFF
TGTGCCAGCAGTAAACTACAGGGGAAGGGCTTTATGAACACTGAAGCTTTCTTT
>-|TRBJ1-4|-|TRBV18
CASSPLAVATNEKLFF
TGTGCCAGCTCACCCCTTGCGGTTGCAACTAATGAAAAACTGTTTTTT
>many|TRBJ2-1|-|TRBV12-3/TRBV12-4
CASSFRSGVGNEQFF
TGTGCCAGCAGTTTTAGGTCAGGGGTTGGGAATGAGCAGTTCTTC
>few|TRBJ2-5|TRBD2|TRBV7-6
CASSQTASGRETQYF
TGTGCCAGCAGCCAAACGGCTAGCGGGAGGGAGACCCAGTACTTC
>many|TRBJ2-1|TRBD2|TRBV7-6
CASSLDRLAGSYNEQFF
TGTGCCAGCAGCTTAGATAGACTAGCGGGGTCCTACAATGAGCAGTTCTTC
>many|TRBJ2-1|TRBD2|TRBV29-1
CSVEDPRGRPVGEQFF
TGCAGCGTTGAAGATCCGCGCGGGAGACCAGTAGGTGAGCAGTTCTTC
>many|TRBJ2-7|-|TRBV6-2/TRBV6-3
CASRLHLQNGPYEQYF
TGTGCCAGCAGACTACACCTTCAAAACGGCCCCTACGAGCAGTACTTC
>many|TRBJ2-2|-|TRBV10-3
CAISEDEAGELFF
TGTGCCATCAGTGAGGACGAGGCGGGGGAGCTGTTTTTT
>many|TRBJ1-6|TRBD1|TRBV7-9
CASSLMGQRNSPLHF
TGTGCCAGCAGCTTAATGGGACAGAGAAATTCACCCCTCCACTTT
>few|TRBJ2-1|TRBD2|TRBV7-2
CASSSDPGGWFF
TGTGCCAGCAGCTCCGATCCGGGGGGATGGTTCTTC
>few|TRBJ2-1|TRBD2|TRBV10-3
CAISAASGGYNEQFF
TGTGCCATCAGTGCTGCTAGCGGGGGCTACAATGAGCAGTTCTTC
>few|TRBJ2-3|-|TRBV7-2
CASSPSLRGPSTDTQYF
TGTGCCAGCAGCCCCTCCCTCCGGGGCCCGAGCACAGATACGCAGTATTTT
>many|TRBJ2-2|-|TRBV27
CASSLAGTAPGELFF
TGTGCCAGCAGTTTAGCGGGCACGGCTCCCGGGGAGCTGTTTTTT
>-|TRBJ2-5|-|TRBV5-1
CASSWSTGTLQETQYF
TGCGCCAGCAGCTGGAGCACCGGGACCCTACAAGAGACCCAGTACTTC
>many|TRBJ2-1|-|TRBV4-3
CASSPTRVWGEQFF
TGCGCCAGCAGCCCTACCCGGGTGTGGGGTGAGCAGTTCTTC
>-|TRBJ2-4|-|TRBV12-3/TRBV12-4
CASSHRGAGQNIQYF
TGTGCCAGCAGCCACCGGGGGGCAGGGCAGAACATTCAGTACTTC
>-|TRBJ2-7|-|TRBV4-3
CASSQWVEGEQYF
TGCGCCAGCAGCCAATGGGTAGAGGGCGAGCAGTACTTC
>few|TRBJ2-1|-|TRBV11-2
CASSRGAGLLYNEQFF
TGTGCCAGCAGCCGGGGGGCGGGACTGCTTTACAATGAGCAGTTCTTC
>many|TRBJ1-1|-|TRBV10-3
CAISTYRGTEAFF
TGTGCCATCAGTACTTATCGGGGCACTGAAGCTTTCTTT
>many|TRBJ2-7|TRBD2|TRBV27
CASSLLAAEAYEQYF
TGTGCCAGCAGCCTACTAGCGGCAGAGGCCTACGAGCAGTACTTC
>many|TRBJ2-7|TRBD1|TRBV9
CASSSGTGTGYEQYF
TGTGCCAGCAGCTCGGGGACAGGGACGGGGTACGAGCAGTACTTC
>few|TRBJ1-6|-|TRBV5-1
CASGWTENSPLHF
TGCGCCAGCGGATGGACGGAGAATTCACCCCTCCACTTT
>many|TRBJ2-1|-|TRBV6-1
CASFIVPTYNEQFF
TGTGCCAGCTTTATAGTCCCGACCTACAATGAGCAGTTCTTC
>many|TRBJ1-1|-|TRBV5-1
CASSLQGVTEAFF
TGCGCCAGCAGCTTGCAAGGGGTCACTGAAGCTTTCTTT
>many|TRBJ2-1|TRBD2|TRBV5-1
CASTSGGENEQFF
TGCGCCAGCACTAGCGGGGGGGAGAATGAGCAGTTCTTC